Sequencing of this T cell receptor (beta chain) was carried out in a study of beta chain features in type 1 diabetes. Heparinised blood was drawn once per donor, averaging approximately 100 mL. Purities in excess of 95% were seen in all sorted populations. General observations from the study: Naive, central memory and Treg TCRB repertoires appeared more alike in patients than in healthy donors. PCR might favor shorter templates, equally in patients and controls.

About this clone itself: Antigen unknown.

The entirety of the isolated RNA underwent reverse transcription, so expressed TCRB transcripts were sequenced. Method: immunoSEQ multiplex PCR; TCRdb's copy keeps in-frame clones and lacks some. The sample contains 120,000 to 150,000 clones, 9% to 10% of which appear only once. The material sequenced was central memory CD4+ T cells from blood. The receptor was isolated from a woman between 40 and 50 years old in good health.

The CDR3 bases are TGTGCCAGCAGCCTTGGAGGGGTGCTAAGAGAGACCCAGTACTTC. This translates into CASSLGGVLRETQYF. This chain uses TRBV7-2 with TRBJ2-5, with D perhaps matching TRBD2 (6 bases). Between the trimmed V and J ends, which lost 5 bases and 4 bases, there was a span of 17 bases. The CDR3 extends over 15 amino acids. Per germline, CDR1 SGHTA and CDR2 FQGNSA. The variable domain in full, with the rest retrieved from reference TRBV7-2 and TRBJ2-5, is GAGVSQSPSNKVTEKGKDVELRCDPISGHTALYWYRQSLGQGLEFLIYFQGNSAPDKSGLPSDRFSAERTGGSVSTLTIQRTQQEDSAVYLCASSLGGVLRETQYFGPGTRLLVL.